This T cell receptor beta chain was recorded in a study of shared clonotypes between healthy human individuals. Study-wide background: Three plates each covered CD4 naive and memory; CD8 naive two, CD8 memory one. General observations from the study: A few donors had around 5% of their naive CD4 clonotypes in common. Naive subsets generally exceeded memory subsets in estimated richness.

The germline V gene encodes CDR1 SGHAT and CDR2 FQNNGV. There are 14 residues in the CDR3. V lost 0 bases, J lost 9 bases, and 5 bases stayed unmatched. A word on this clone: Its antigen is not known.

In the original processing: Without quality scores, immunoSEQ junctional reads could not be filtered like full-length reads. Clones were read by immunoSEQ multiplex PCR, and TCRdb kept only the in-frame ones, dropping some. V and J calls and clone size are given by that table; D and trimming were obtained from the DNA. The table includes about 2 million clones, about 95% detected once. Sequenced sample: naive CD4+ T cells sorted from blood. Subset defined: CD45RA+ positively selected. This chain links TRBV11-2 with TRBJ2-7; 10 bases map to TRBD2. This clonotype was obtained from a young man in good health. The CDR3 nucleotides read TGTGCCAGCAGCTTAGAGGGCCTAGCGGGAGTGCAGTACTTC. Its protein product is CASSLEGLAGVQYF.